This T cell receptor (beta chain) was captured in a study of beta chain features in type 1 diabetes. Study-level results: Comparison showed that naive, central memory and Treg TCRB repertoires appeared more similar among patients than among healthy donors. Cells with high TCR expression could be over-represented by cDNA sequencing. When Type 1 diabetes patients were examined, their TCRB CDR3s proved moderately but significantly shorter in all four CD4+ subsets.

As regards this clone: Its target is not known.

Sorting that relied on CD45RO/CCR7/CD25/CD127/CD95/CD27 yielded CD4+ naive, central memory, regulatory and stem cell-like memory cells. As every portion of the isolated RNA was reverse transcribed, the sequencing read expressed TCRB transcripts. TCRdb's table, derived via immunoSEQ multiplex PCR, lists solely in-frame clones and lacks some. The sample holds about 220,000 clones, approximately 10% seen once. The CDR3 runs 14 residues. The V segment lost 8 bases and the J segment 0 bases; nucleotides outside the gene matches: 4. Germline V lookup: CDR1 SEHNR, CDR2 FQNEAQ (reference sequence). Sequencing used central memory CD4+ T cells from blood. The receptor was derived from a man aged 18 to 30 in good health. The chain carries TRBV7-9 and TRBJ2-3; 8 positions agree with TRBD2. CDR3 bases: TGTGCCAGCGGAGGACTAGCTAGCACAGATACGCAGTATTTT. The encoded protein is CASGGLASTDTQYF.